This T cell receptor (beta chain) was sequenced for a study of blood T cell repertoires in COVID-19. Study as a whole: In each case, the material was cDNA or gDNA derived from T cells, B-cell-depleted T cells, or PBMCs.

This clone was detected once. The table came from immunoSEQ multiplex PCR; TCRdb's copy has only in-frame clones and leaves some out. The data contain roughly 410,000 clones, around 89% of them singletons. The junction had 8 bases not matched to a gene; V was cut back by 3 bases and J by 4 bases. The V gene's germline CDR1 is SGHTA and CDR2 FQGNSA. CDR3 length: 15 residues. The chain recombines TRBV7-2 with TRBJ1-2, with TRBD1 identical over 7 bases. This clonotype was sampled from a woman aged 40 to 50 with COVID-19, enrolled during active disease. The specimen sequenced was peripheral blood. The CDR3 coding sequence is TGTGCCAGCAGCTTCATCGCCGGGACAGCCTATGGCTACACCTTC. Amino acids: CASSFIAGTAYGYTF. Complete variable domain (other parts from reference TRBV7-2 and TRBJ1-2): GAGVSQSPSNKVTEKGKDVELRCDPISGHTALYWYRQSLGQGLEFLIYFQGNSAPDKSGLPSDRFSAERTGGSVSTLTIQRTQQEDSAVYLCASSFIAGTAYGYTFGSGTRLTVV.